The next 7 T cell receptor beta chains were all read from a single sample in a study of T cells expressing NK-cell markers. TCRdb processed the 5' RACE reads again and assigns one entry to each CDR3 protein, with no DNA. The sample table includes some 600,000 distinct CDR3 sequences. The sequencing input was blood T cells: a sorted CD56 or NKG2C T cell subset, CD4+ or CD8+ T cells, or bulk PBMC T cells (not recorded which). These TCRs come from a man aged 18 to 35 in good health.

CDR3 sequence: CSERPGLNEQFF. The rearrangement uses TRBV29-1 and TRBJ2-1; TCRdb's assignment of TRBD1 cannot be checked, as there is no DNA. The germline CDR1 and CDR2 sequences are SQVTM and ANQGSEA. CDR3 length: 12 amino acids.

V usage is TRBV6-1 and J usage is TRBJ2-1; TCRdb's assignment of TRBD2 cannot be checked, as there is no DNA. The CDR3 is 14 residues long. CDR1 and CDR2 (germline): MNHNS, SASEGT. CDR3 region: CASRRTSGNNEQFF.

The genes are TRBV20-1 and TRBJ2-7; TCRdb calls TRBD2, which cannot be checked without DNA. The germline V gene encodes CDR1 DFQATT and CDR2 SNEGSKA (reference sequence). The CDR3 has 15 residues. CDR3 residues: CSARDWEGATNEQYF.

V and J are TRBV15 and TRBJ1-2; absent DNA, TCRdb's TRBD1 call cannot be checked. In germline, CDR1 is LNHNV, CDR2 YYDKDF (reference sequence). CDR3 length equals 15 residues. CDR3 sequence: CATSRDLGGPGGYTF.

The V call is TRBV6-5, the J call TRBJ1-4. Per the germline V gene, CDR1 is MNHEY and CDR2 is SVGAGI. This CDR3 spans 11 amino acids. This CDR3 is CASGRYGKLFF.

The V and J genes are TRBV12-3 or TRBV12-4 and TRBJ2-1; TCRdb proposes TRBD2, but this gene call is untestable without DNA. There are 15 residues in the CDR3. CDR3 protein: CASSFGLAGYNEQFF.

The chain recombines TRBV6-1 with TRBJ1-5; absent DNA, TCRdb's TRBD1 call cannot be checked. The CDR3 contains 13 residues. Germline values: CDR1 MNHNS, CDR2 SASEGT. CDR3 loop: CASSGQGGQPQHF.